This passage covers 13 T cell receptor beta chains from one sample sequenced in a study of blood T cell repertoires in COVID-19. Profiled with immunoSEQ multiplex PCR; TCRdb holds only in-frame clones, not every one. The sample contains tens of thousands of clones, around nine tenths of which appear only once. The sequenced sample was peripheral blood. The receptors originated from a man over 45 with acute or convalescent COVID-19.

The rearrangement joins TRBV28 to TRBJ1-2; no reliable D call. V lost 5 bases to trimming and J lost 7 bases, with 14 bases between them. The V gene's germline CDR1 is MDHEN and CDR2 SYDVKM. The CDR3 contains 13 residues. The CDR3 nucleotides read TGTGCCAGCAGTCGGAGAGGCCTGATTGGCTACACCTTC. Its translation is CASSRRGLIGYTF.

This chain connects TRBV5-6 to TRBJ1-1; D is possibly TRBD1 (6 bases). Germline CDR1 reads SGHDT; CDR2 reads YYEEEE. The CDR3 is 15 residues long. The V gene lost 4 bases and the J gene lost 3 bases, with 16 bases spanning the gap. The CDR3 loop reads CASSPWTALDTEAFF. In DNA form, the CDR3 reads TGTGCCAGCAGCCCCTGGACAGCCCTTGACACTGAAGCTTTCTTT.

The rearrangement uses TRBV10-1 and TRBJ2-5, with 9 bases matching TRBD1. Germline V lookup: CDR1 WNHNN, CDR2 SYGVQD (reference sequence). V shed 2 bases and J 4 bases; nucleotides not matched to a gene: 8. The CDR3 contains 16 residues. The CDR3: CASSERDREVVETQYF. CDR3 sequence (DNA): TGCGCCAGCAGTGAGAGGGACAGGGAGGTTGTAGAGACCCAGTACTTC.

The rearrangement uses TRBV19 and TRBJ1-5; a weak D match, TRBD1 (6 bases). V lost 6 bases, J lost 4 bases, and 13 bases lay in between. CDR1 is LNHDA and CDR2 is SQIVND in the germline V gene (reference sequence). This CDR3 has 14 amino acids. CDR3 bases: TGTGCCAGTAGATGGCAGGGGCGTAATCAGCCCCAGCATTTT. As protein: CASRWQGRNQPQHF.

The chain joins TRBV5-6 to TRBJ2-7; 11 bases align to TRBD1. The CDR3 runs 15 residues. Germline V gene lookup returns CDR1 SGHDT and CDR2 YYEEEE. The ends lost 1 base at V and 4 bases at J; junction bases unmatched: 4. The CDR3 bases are TGTGCCAGCAGCTTGACTGGACAGGGGGCATACGAGCAGTACTTC. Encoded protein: CASSLTGQGAYEQYF.

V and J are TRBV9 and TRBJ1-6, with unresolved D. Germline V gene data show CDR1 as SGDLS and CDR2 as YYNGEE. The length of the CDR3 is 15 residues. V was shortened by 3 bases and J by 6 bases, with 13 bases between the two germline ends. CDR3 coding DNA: TGTGCCAGCAGCGGGTCCAGCTTAGCTAATTCACCCCTCCACTTT. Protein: CASSGSSLANSPLHF.

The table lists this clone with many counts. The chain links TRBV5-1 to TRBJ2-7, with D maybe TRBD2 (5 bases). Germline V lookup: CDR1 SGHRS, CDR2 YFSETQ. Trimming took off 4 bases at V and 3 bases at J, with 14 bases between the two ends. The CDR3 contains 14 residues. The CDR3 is CASSPPDGNYEQYF. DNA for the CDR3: TGCGCCAGCAGCCCCCCGGACGGGAACTACGAGCAGTACTTC.

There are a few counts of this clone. CDR3 bases: TGTGCCAGCAGCCAACTGACCGGGGAGCTGTTTTTT. Translated: CASSQLTGELFF. This chain connects TRBV3-1 (or the pseudogene TRBV3-2) to TRBJ2-2, with D hard to call. CDR3 length: 12 amino acids. V was shortened by 2 bases and J by 5 bases, with 3 bases between the two germline ends. CDR1 and CDR2 from the germline V gene are LGHDT and YNNKEL (reference sequence).

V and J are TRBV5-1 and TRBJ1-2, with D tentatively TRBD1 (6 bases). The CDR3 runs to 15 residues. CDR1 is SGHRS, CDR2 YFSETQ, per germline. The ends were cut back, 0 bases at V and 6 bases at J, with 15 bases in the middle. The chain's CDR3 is CASSLDPGDINGYTF. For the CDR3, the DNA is TGCGCCAGCAGCTTGGATCCAGGGGATATAAATGGCTACACCTTC.

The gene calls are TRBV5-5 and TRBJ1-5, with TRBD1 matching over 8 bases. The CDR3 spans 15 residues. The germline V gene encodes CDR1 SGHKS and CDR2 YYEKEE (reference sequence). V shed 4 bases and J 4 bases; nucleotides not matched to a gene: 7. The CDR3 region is CASSRTGGWNQPQHF. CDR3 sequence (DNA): TGTGCCAGCAGCAGAACAGGGGGTTGGAATCAGCCCCAGCATTTT.

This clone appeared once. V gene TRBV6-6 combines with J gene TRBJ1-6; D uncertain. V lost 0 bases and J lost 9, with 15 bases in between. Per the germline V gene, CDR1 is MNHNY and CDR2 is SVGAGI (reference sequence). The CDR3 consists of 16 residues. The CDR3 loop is CASSYSGPLGGSPLHF. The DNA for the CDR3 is TGTGCCAGCAGTTACTCGGGCCCCCTGGGAGGTTCACCCCTCCACTTT.

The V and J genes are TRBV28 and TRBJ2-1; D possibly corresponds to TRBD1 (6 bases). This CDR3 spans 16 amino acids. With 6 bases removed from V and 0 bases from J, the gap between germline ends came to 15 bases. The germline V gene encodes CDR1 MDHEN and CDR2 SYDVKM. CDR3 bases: TGTGCCAGCAGCTCGACAGGTTCGAGCTCCTACAATGAGCAGTTCTTC. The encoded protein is CASSSTGSSSYNEQFF. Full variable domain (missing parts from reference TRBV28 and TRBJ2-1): DVKVTQSSRYLVKRTGEKVFLECVQDMDHENMFWYRQDPGLGLRLIYFSYDVKMKEKGDIPEGYSVSREKKERFSLILESASTNQTSMYLCASSSTGSSSYNEQFFGPGTRLTVL.

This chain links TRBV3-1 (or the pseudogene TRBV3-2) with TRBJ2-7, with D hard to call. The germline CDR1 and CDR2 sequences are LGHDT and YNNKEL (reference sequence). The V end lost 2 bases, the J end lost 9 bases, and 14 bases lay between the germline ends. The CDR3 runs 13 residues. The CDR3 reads CASSQHCPSGQYV. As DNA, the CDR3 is TGTGCCAGCAGCCAACACTGCCCTTCGGGGCAGTACGTC.